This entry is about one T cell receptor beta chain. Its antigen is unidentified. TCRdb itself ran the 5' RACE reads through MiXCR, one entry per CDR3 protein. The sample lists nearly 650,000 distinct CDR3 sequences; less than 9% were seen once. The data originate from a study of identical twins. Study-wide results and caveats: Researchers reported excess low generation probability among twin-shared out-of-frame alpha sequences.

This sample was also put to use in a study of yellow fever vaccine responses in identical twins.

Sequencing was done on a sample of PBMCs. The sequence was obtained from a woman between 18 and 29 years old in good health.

CDR3 amino acids: CASSSLGAGVEYGYTF. The CDR3, as DNA: TGTGCCAGCAGTTCACTTGGTGCAGGGGTGGAGTATGGCTACACCTTC. The chain couples TRBV27 to TRBJ1-2; D is perhaps TRBD1 (6 bases). The V and J ends lost 4 bases and 5 bases respectively, with 20 bases between them. The germline V gene encodes CDR1 MNHEY and CDR2 SMNVEV (reference sequence). This CDR3 is 16 amino acids long.